The 29 T cell receptor beta chains below come from one sample, sequenced in a study of T-cell reconstitution after alpha-beta-depleted transplantation in children. Preparing the TCRbeta library involved the use of unique molecular identifiers. Each CDR3 protein gets one entry after TCRdb re-called the PCR reads with MiXCR. The sample includes 500,000 or so distinct CDR3 sequences, over 9.5% seen only once; the top ten take about 14%. This specimen consisted of PBMCs, mostly from graft donor cells, obtained 180 days after TCRalphabeta/CD19-depleted stem cell transplant. All receptors come from a female patient aged 2 to 10 who had a stem cell transplant for aplastic anemia, so the T cells may come from the graft donor.

The chain joins TRBV7-9 to TRBJ2-5; tentatively, D is TRBD1 or TRBD2 (5 bases each). The V and J ends lost 8 bases and 3 bases respectively, with 7 bases between them. Looked up from germline, CDR1 is SEHNR and CDR2 is FQNEAQ (reference sequence). The CDR3 length is 11 residues. The DNA for the CDR3 is TGTGCCAGCGTGGGGGAAGAGACCCAGTACTTC. It translates to CASVGEETQYF.

The chain is built from TRBV7-9 and TRBJ2-2; maybe TRBD2 (6 bases). Germline assignment: CDR1 SEHNR and CDR2 FQNEAQ (reference sequence). The CDR3 runs 16 residues. Trimming pared 5 bases from V and 7 bases from J, leaving 20 bases between. The CDR3 region is CASSLRGGVVGGELFF. CDR3 DNA: TGTGCCAGCAGCCTTAGGGGAGGAGTCGTTGGCGGGGAGCTGTTTTTT.

Many counts were recorded for this clonotype. The rearrangement uses TRBV7-7 and TRBJ2-5, with D perhaps TRBD2 (6 bases). The ends were cut back, 1 base at V and 1 base at J, with 7 bases in the middle. Germline CDR1 SSHAT, CDR2 FNYEAQ (reference sequence). The CDR3 sequence is 14 residues long. The CDR3 bases are TGTGCCAGCAGCTTAGGCGGGGCCCAAGAGACCCAGTACTTC. It yields the protein CASSLGGAQETQYF.

This clonotype was seen a few times. The V and J genes are TRBV3-1 and TRBJ2-1; D is unresolved. Germline CDR1 and CDR2: LGHDT and YNNKEL (reference sequence). This CDR3 region has 13 residues. Between the trimmed V and J ends, which lost 4 bases and 4 bases, there was a span of 8 bases. CDR3 in DNA: TGTGCCAGCAGCCGTAATGGGTACAATGAGCAGTTCTTC. Translated, it gives CASSRNGYNEQFF.

The J gene is TRBJ2-2, the V gene TRBV27; 10 bases agree with TRBD2. CDR1 and CDR2 from the germline V gene are MNHEY and SMNVEV (reference sequence). Trimming removed 2 bases from V and 0 bases from J; junction bases left unmatched: 6. The CDR3 totals 18 residues. In DNA form, the CDR3 reads TGTGCCAGCAGTTTACGCCTAGCGGGAGTGACGAACACCGGGGAGCTGTTTTTT. Translation: CASSLRLAGVTNTGELFF.

This clonotype was detected ten times or more. V is TRBV28 and J is TRBJ2-3; D assignment may be TRBD1 or TRBD2 (6 bases each). CDR3 length: 13 amino acids. Looked up from germline, CDR1 is MDHEN and CDR2 is SYDVKM. V lost 5 bases, J lost 4 bases, and 10 bases lay in between. The CDR3 loop is CASSRGVSDTQYF. Written as DNA, the CDR3 is TGTGCCAGCAGTAGGGGGGTTTCAGATACGCAGTATTTT.

This clonotype was seen more than once but under ten times. This chain joins TRBV21-1 and TRBJ2-7; the listed D gene, TRBD1, was not tested against the DNA. TRBV21-1 is a documented pseudogene. The CDR3 length is 16 residues. The CDR3 coding sequence is TGTGCCAGCAGCAAAGCGCGGGAATGGGGGACCTACGAGCAGTACTTC. Protein product: CASSKAREWGTYEQYF.

This clonotype was seen once. A much bigger clone sits one base away, suggesting this may be a read error. The chain uses TRBV7-2 and TRBJ2-1, with 10 bases matching TRBD2. With 5 bases clipped from V and 3 bases from J, the junction kept 4 bases outside the gene matches. The CDR3 contains 15 residues. Germline V lookup: CDR1 SGHTA, CDR2 FQGNSA. This CDR3 reads CASSHWTSGYNEQFF. The CDR3 DNA reads TGTGCCAGCAGCCACTGGACTAGCGGCTACAATGAGCAGTTCTTC.

The chain links TRBV15 to TRBJ2-1; 15 nucleotides align to TRBD2. V trimming: 5 bases; J trimming: 8 bases; junction bases outside the gene matches: 7. The CDR3 extends over 16 amino acids. The germline V gene has CDR1 LNHNV and CDR2 YYDKDF (reference sequence). CDR3 protein: CATSDGLAGGRYEQFF. CDR3 DNA: TGTGCCACCAGCGACGGACTAGCGGGAGGGCGATATGAGCAGTTCTTC.

This clonotype was counted ten times or more. CDR3 in amino acids: CASSLAVTFNEQFF. CDR3 DNA: TGTGCCAGCAGTTTAGCGGTTACTTTCAATGAGCAGTTCTTC. This chain uses TRBV12-3 or TRBV12-4 with TRBJ2-1; D is undetermined. The CDR3 extends over 14 amino acids. V was trimmed by 0 bases and J by 6 bases, leaving 9 bases between them.

V is TRBV28 and J is TRBJ1-1, with D possibly matching TRBD1 (5 bases). Looked up from germline, CDR1 is MDHEN and CDR2 is SYDVKM. The CDR3 is made up of 13 amino acids. V lost 6 bases to trimming and J lost 4 bases, with 12 bases between them. This CDR3 reads CASRGFGGTEAFF. The CDR3 region has the DNA TGTGCCAGCAGGGGGTTCGGGGGCACTGAAGCTTTCTTT. Variable domain in full (rest from reference TRBV28 and TRBJ1-1): DVKVTQSSRYLVKRTGEKVFLECVQDMDHENMFWYRQDPGLGLRLIYFSYDVKMKEKGDIPEGYSVSREKKERFSLILESASTNQTSMYLCASRGFGGTEAFFGQGTRLTVV.

As DNA, the CDR3 is TGCGCCAGCTCGGACCCGGGGCTGGAAAAACTGTTTTTT. This gives the protein CASSDPGLEKLFF. This chain links TRBV5-1 with TRBJ1-4, with D possibly matching TRBD1 (5 bases). The CDR3 has 13 amino acids. CDR1 and CDR2 (germline): SGHRS, YFSETQ. Trimming removed 7 bases at V and 8 bases at J, with 15 bases between.

This clonotype was seen repeatedly, ten times or more. The chain carries TRBV29-1 and TRBJ2-1, with 9 bases fitting TRBD1. From germline, CDR1 is SQVTM and CDR2 ANQGSEA. The J segment lost 5 bases and the V segment lost 6 bases, leaving 8 bases of the junction unmatched. The CDR3 totals 14 residues. CDR3 DNA sequence: TGCAGCGTCGAGCCAGGACAGGGGAACAATGAGCAGTTCTTC. This gives the protein CSVEPGQGNNEQFF.

The genes are TRBV9 and TRBJ2-5, with 7 bases fitting TRBD2. Germline CDR1 and CDR2: SGDLS and YYNGEE. Trimming cost V 4 bases and J 5 bases; bases outside gene matches: 14. CDR3 length: 16 amino acids. CDR3 coding DNA: TGTGCCAGCAGCCCAGATTCGGCGGGAGCGCGGGAGACCCAGTACTTC. Its translation: CASSPDSAGARETQYF.

This clonotype was counted a few times. The chain carries TRBV6-1 and TRBJ1-1, with 9 bases that match TRBD1. The junction had 5 bases not matched to a gene; V was cut back by 5 bases and J by 4 bases. The CDR3 loop spans 14 amino acids. The germline V gene has CDR1 MNHNS and CDR2 SASEGT. The CDR3 bases are TGTGCCAGCAGTCCACAGGGGGCGGTCACTGAAGCTTTCTTT. This encodes CASSPQGAVTEAFF.

The CDR3 here is CASSLDTIALTADTQYF. CDR3 nucleotides: TGTGCCAGCAGCTTAGACACCATCGCCCTCACGGCAGATACGCAGTATTTT. The rearrangement links TRBV7-8 to TRBJ2-3; D ambiguous. Trimming shortened V by 1 base and J by 4 bases, and 18 bases separated the two germline ends. Germline V gives CDR1 SGHVS, CDR2 FQNEAQ. The CDR3 totals 17 residues.

The V and J genes are TRBV11-2 and TRBJ2-2, with unresolved D. The germline V and J ends were trimmed by 3 bases and 4 bases, with 21 bases remaining between them. Germline V gene data show CDR1 as SGHAT and CDR2 as FQNNGV. The CDR3 runs 18 residues. This CDR3 reads CASSFRSYQVQFTGELFF. Here the CDR3 DNA reads TGTGCCAGCAGCTTTCGGTCCTATCAGGTCCAGTTCACCGGGGAGCTGTTTTTT.

This clonotype was counted only a few times. The chain recombines TRBV10-3 with TRBJ2-1; 13 bases line up with TRBD2. Germline CDR1 ENHRY, CDR2 SYGVKD. There are 14 residues in the CDR3. After removal of 6 bases from V and 5 bases from J, the junction contained 1 base not matched to a gene. The CDR3 protein is CAIRGLAGNNEQFF. CDR3 in DNA: TGTGCCATCAGGGGACTAGCGGGAAACAATGAGCAGTTCTTC.

This clonotype has just a few counts. The chain recombines TRBV5-1 with TRBJ2-7, with 10 bases aligning to TRBD1. This CDR3 has 14 amino acids. Trimming removed 4 bases from V and 1 base from J; junction bases left unmatched: 2. Germline V gives CDR1 SGHRS, CDR2 YFSETQ. CDR3 coding DNA: TGCGCCAGCAGCGCGGGACAGGGGTCCTACGAGCAGTACGTC. Its protein product is CASSAGQGSYEQYV.

The chain carries TRBV20-1 and TRBJ1-5; 7 nucleotides align to TRBD1. The V segment lost 2 bases and the J segment 5 bases; nucleotides outside the gene matches: 3. The CDR3 runs to 13 residues. CDR1 is DFQATT, CDR2 SNEGSKA, per germline (reference sequence). The CDR3 nucleotides are TGCAGTGCTAGATCTACAGGGGATCAGCCCCAGCATTTT. Translation: CSARSTGDQPQHF.

The chain is built from TRBV27 and TRBJ2-2; 8 positions agree with TRBD1. Losses at the gene ends were 2 bases for V and 6 bases for J; bases not matched to a gene: 17. This CDR3 has 19 residues. The germline V gene encodes CDR1 MNHEY and CDR2 SMNVEV (reference sequence). The CDR3 DNA follows: TGTGCCAGCAGTTTACTGGCCTGGGACAGGATAGGCTTCGCCGGGGAGCTGTTTTTT. Translating it yields CASSLLAWDRIGFAGELFF.

V and J are TRBV13 and TRBJ2-1; 11 bases fit TRBD2. This CDR3 is 18 amino acids long. Unmatched junction bases numbered 12, after V lost 4 bases and J lost 4 bases. Germline V gene data show CDR1 as PRHDT and CDR2 as FYEKMQ (reference sequence). This CDR3 reads CASSSSYRGLAGYNEQFF. For the CDR3, the DNA is TGTGCCAGCAGCTCCTCCTACCGAGGACTAGCGGGTTACAATGAGCAGTTCTTC.

J is TRBJ2-1 and V is TRBV9; D is perhaps TRBD2 (5 bases). V was pared by 0 bases and J by 0 bases, with 13 bases between. Germline loops: CDR1 SGDLS, CDR2 YYNGEE. The CDR3 spans 17 residues. The CDR3 nucleotides are TGTGCCAGCAGCGTAGATGTGAGAGGGAGCTCCTACAATGAGCAGTTCTTC. Amino acids: CASSVDVRGSSYNEQFF.

This clonotype appeared many times. The V and J genes are TRBV29-1 and TRBJ1-1; weak D call: TRBD1 (5 bases). This CDR3 has 15 amino acids. Trimming stripped 1 base from V and 3 bases from J, with 15 bases between. Germline V CDR1 and CDR2: SQVTM, ANQGSEA. The CDR3, as DNA: TGCAGCGTTGAAGCGGGAAACCCCAGGGACACTGAAGCTTTCTTT. This encodes CSVEAGNPRDTEAFF. The variable domain in full, completed from reference TRBV29-1 and TRBJ1-1, reads SAVISQKPSRDICQRGTSLTIQCQVDSQVTMMFWYRQQPGQSLTLIATANQGSEATYESGFVIDKFPISRPNLTFSTLTVSNMSPEDSSIYLCSVEAGNPRDTEAFFGQGTRLTVV.

The CDR3: CASSVRTAQETQYF. The CDR3 DNA sequence: TGTGCCAGCAGTGTTCGGACAGCACAAGAGACCCAGTACTTC. The V and J genes are TRBV28 and TRBJ2-5; tentatively, D is TRBD1 (6 bases). V shed 5 bases and J shed 2 bases, with 12 bases lying between them. The CDR3 runs to 14 residues. Germline lookup yields CDR1 MDHEN and CDR2 SYDVKM.

This clonotype was observed at least ten times. The chain carries TRBV7-9 and TRBJ1-4, with D possibly matching TRBD1 (6 bases). Germline V gene data show CDR1 as SEHNR and CDR2 as FQNEAQ (reference sequence). The V gene lost 10 bases and the J gene lost 8 bases, with 20 bases spanning the gap. The CDR3 length is 14 residues. The CDR3 DNA reads TGTGCCACCCCTCTCGGCAGGGGACGCGAAAAACTGTTTTTT. The encoded protein is CATPLGRGREKLFF.

Ten or more counts support this clonotype. This sequence joins TRBV7-2 and TRBJ2-2; the D gene is possibly TRBD2 (5 bases). The V gene's germline CDR1 is SGHTA and CDR2 FQGNSA. The CDR3 is 14 residues long. The V end was cut by 6 bases, the J end by 4 bases, with 12 bases between. The CDR3 DNA is TGTGCCAGCAGGGATCCTAGCCTCACCGGGGAGCTGTTTTTT. Its translation is CASRDPSLTGELFF.

This chain joins TRBV9 and TRBJ2-3; the match to TRBD2 covers 8 bases. V dropped 0 bases and J dropped 6; count of bases not matched to a gene: 6. This CDR3 has 15 residues. Germline-derived CDR1 and CDR2 are SGDLS and YYNGEE. CDR3 bases: TGTGCCAGCAGCGTAGCGGGGGGGCGGTCGGATACGCAGTATTTT. It is translated as CASSVAGGRSDTQYF.

Ten or more counts support this clonotype. The rearrangement links TRBV29-1 to TRBJ2-7, with D tentatively TRBD2 (7 bases). Germline V gene lookup returns CDR1 SQVTM and CDR2 ANQGSEA. This CDR3 region has 16 residues. V lost 1 base to trimming and J lost 3 bases, with 19 bases between them. This CDR3 is CSVEAVAGASGYEQYF. In nucleotides, the CDR3 is TGCAGCGTTGAAGCGGTCGCGGGGGCTAGCGGCTACGAGCAGTACTTC.